This TCR beta chain is from a study of beta chain features in type 1 diabetes. All of the isolated RNA was reverse transcribed, so expressed TCRB transcripts were sequenced. Profiling relied on immunoSEQ multiplex PCR, and the TCRdb table lists in-frame clones only, not all of them. This sample has under 550,000 clones, with 11% found just once. The CDR3 consists of 13 residues. V shed 3 bases and J shed 10 bases, with 13 bases lying between them. Germline assignment: CDR1 SGHTA and CDR2 FQGTGA. This clone was counted only a few times. The sequence was obtained from a woman in her late teens or twenties in good health. The chain uses TRBV7-3 and TRBJ2-1; D unclear. Material for sequencing was naive CD4+ T cells from blood. The CDR3 loop reads CASSLNPPGEQFF. DNA for the CDR3: TGTGCCAGCAGCTTGAATCCCCCGGGCGAGCAGTTCTTC.